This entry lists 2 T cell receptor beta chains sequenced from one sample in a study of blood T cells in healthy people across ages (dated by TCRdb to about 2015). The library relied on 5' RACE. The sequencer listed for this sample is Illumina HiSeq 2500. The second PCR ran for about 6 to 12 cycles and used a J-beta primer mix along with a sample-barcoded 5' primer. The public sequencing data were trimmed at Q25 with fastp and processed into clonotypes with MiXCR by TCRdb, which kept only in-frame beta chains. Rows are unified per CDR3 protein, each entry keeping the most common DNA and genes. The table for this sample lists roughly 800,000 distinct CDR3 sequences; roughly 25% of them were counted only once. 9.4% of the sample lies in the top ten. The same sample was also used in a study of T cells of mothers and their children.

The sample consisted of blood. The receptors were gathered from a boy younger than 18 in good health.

The CDR3 reads CASSPGYGSNEKLFF. The CDR3 nucleotides read TGCGCCAGCAGCCCAGGGTACGGGTCGAATGAAAAACTGTTTTTT. V usage is TRBV4-3 and J usage is TRBJ1-4; weak D call: TRBD1 (5 bases). Germline CDR1 and CDR2: LGHNA and YSLEER. The CDR3 totals 15 residues. The V and J ends lost 4 bases and 5 bases respectively, with 14 bases between them.

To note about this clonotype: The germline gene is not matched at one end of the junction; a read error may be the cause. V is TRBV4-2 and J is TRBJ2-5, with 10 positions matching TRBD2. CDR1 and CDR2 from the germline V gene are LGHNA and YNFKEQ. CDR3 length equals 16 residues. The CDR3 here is CASSHPSGGVINEQLF. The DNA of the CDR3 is TGTGCCAGCAGCCACCCCAGCGGGGGGGTAATCAATGAGCAGCTCTTC.